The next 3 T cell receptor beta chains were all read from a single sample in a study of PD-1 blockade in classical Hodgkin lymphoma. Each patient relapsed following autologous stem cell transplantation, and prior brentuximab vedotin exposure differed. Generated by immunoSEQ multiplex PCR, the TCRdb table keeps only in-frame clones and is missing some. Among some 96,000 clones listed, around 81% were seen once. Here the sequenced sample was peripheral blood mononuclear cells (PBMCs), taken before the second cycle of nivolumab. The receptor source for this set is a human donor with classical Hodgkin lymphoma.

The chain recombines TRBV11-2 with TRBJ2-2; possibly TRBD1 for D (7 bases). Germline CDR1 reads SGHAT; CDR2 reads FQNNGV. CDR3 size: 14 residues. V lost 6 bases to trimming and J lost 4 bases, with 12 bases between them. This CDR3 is CASRGQEGTGELFF. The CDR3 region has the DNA TGTGCCAGCAGAGGACAGGAGGGCACCGGGGAGCTGTTTTTT.

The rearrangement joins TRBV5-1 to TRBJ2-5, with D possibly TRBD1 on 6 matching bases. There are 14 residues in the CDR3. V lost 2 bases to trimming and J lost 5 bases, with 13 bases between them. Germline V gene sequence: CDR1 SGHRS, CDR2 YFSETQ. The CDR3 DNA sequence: TGCGCCAGCAGCTTAAGTTCCAGGGGTGAGACCCAGTACTTC. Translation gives CASSLSSRGETQYF.

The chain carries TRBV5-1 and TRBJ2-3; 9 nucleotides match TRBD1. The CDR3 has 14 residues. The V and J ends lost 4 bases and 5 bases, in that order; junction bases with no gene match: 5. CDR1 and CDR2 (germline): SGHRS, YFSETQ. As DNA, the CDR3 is TGCGCCAGCAGCCCGGGACAGGGAAGAGATACGCAGTATTTT. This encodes CASSPGQGRDTQYF.